Sequencing of this T cell receptor beta chain was carried out in a study of T cells after yellow fever vaccination. In the study overall: Any fraction with a low cell number was prepared using SMART-Seq v4 Ultra Low Input.

Findings of the study overall: The booster response re-showed most primary clones: approximately 95% CD4, almost 90% CD8. Highly abundant clonotypes carried over from the bulk population could end up in FACS-sorted repertoires as contaminants.

Turning to this clonotype: Its antigen remains unidentified.

Synthesis of TCR cDNA relied on 5'RACE template switching, which attached a universal primer site and UMIs. TCRdb used MiXCR to reprocess the 5' RACE reads, holding one entry per CDR3 protein. The sample has approximately 260,000 distinct CDR3 sequences, roughly 5% seen once. This CDR3 comprises 14 residues. Germline assignment: CDR1 DFQATT and CDR2 SNEGSKA (reference sequence). V gave up 2 bases and J gave up 3 bases; unmatched junction bases: 3. This specimen was CD4+ T cells sorted from PBMCs, taken on the day of the yellow fever booster vaccination. The chain employs TRBV20-1 and TRBJ1-5, with 8 positions matching TRBD1. The source of this sequence is a man younger than 35 who received the YFV17D yellow fever vaccine. The DNA for the CDR3 is TGCAGTGCTAGACAGACAGGGGTCAATCAGCCCCAGCATTTT. Protein: CSARQTGVNQPQHF.